What follows is one TCR beta chain and its context. The antigen this receptor binds is unknown. Per-nucleotide qualities are absent, and no much larger clonotype sits a single base away. V has 7 bases trimmed and J has 6 bases trimmed; junction bases matching no gene number 6. Taken from cysteine to phenylalanine, the CDR3 has 13 residues. Solely the CDR3 DNA is kept, with 39 bases framed from the first base. CDR1 and CDR2 were assigned from the germline V gene as SGHVS and FQNEAQ. The CDR3 regions of human TCRbeta chains were analyzed by immunosequencing. On the authors' methods: TCRs in the repertoires were matched against a reference library of SARS-CoV-2-specific TCRs that had been generated with the MIRA antigen-specificity platform. Breadth was defined as the fraction of unique TCRs that were SARS-CoV-2-associated. Depth was defined as the fraction of total T cells that were SARS-CoV-2-associated. Using the MIRA data, every spike-specific TCR was mapped to the spike region that the TCR reacted to and assigned to either a CD4 or a CD8 class. Log10-transformed breadth and depth values were compared by one-way ANOVA with Sidak's multiple comparisons tests. The immuneACCESS repertoire file appears here via TCRdb, limited to in-frame rearrangements. These files lack a portion of the clones; in checked studies, under half of the deficit traces to unresolved V genes, and the cause of the others is not known. The V and J calls and the clone size are those of that table, but D and trimming were determined from the DNA. Here the sample has about 120,000 clones; 92% occur a single time. Together, the top ten hold 13% to 15% of the sample.

The sample comes from a study of T cell responses to AZD1222 COVID-19 vaccine listed by TCRdb under 2021. With regard to the full study: AZD1222 recipients whose second dose came at about 4 weeks and those whose second dose came at about 12 weeks were combined into one group, since spike-specific TCR depth and breadth did not differ between the two schedules. Trial participants were enrolled into age subgroups of 18-55, 56-69 and 70-plus years, which contained 148, 28 and 57 TCR-sequenced participants, respectively. TCR sequencing was performed for about 240 trial participants, of whom 200 to 220 were given two doses of AZD1222 and some 25 were given two doses of MenACWY control vaccine. What the study reported, not specific to this receptor: Because no samples from the day 14 peak response were available, repertoires could be characterized only after the peak T cell response. Reportedly, almost half of the unique spike-specific TCRs recognized epitopes lying outside the regions that are mutated in the B.1.351 and B.1.1.7 variants. Participants were mostly white British and included more females than males, and it was suggested by the authors that clonal diversity may have been underestimated. Conclusions about previously exposed vaccinees were limited because only five to seven AZD1222 recipients were SARS-CoV-2 seropositive at baseline. The vaccine-associated CD4 TCRs covered the entire spike protein, and the dominant responses fell in regions 160-218 and 743-854. Spike-specific TCR breadth and depth rose significantly after two AZD1222 doses compared with day 0 and with MenACWY recipients. In the small 56-69-year group, the increase in depth fell short of significance, most likely because of low power.

What the time point label conveys for this sample: baseline before first vaccination. Samples from vaccinated people were obtained from the UK trials COV001 and COV002, which included a single-blind randomized controlled phase 2/3 trial of AZD1222 (ChAdOx1 nCoV-19) in healthy adults. For TCRbeta chain sequencing, PBMC samples from trial participants were taken at day 0 and at day 28 after the second dose. The material sequenced was peripheral blood, taken on day 0 of AZD1222 vaccination. This clonotype originated in an adult in good health. The sequence is built from TRBV7-8 and TRBJ2-7, with 10 middle bases fitting TRBD2. The CDR3 loop reads CASKLAGAGEQYF. The sequenced DNA: TGTGCCAGCAAGCTAGCGGGAGCTGGCGAGCAGTACTTC.